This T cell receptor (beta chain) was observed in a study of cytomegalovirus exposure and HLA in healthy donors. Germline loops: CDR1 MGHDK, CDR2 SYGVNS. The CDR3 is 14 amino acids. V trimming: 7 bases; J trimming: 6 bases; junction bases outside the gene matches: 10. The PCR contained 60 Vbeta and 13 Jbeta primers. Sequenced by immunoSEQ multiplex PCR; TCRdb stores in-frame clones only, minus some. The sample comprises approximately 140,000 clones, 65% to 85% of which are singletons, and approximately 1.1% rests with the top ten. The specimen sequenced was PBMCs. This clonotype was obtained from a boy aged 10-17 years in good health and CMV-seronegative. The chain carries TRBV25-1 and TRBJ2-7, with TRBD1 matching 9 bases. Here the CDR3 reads CASTSGTGTSEQYF. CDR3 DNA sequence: TGTGCCAGCACCTCCGGGACAGGGACCTCCGAGCAGTACTTC.